A single sample is the source of the 13 T cell receptor beta chains below, sequenced in a study of T cell changes during pregnancy in multiple sclerosis. The protocol was immunoSEQ multiplex PCR, while the TCRdb copy is restricted to in-frame clones and leaves out a portion. The sample includes approximately 93,000 clones, more than 85% seen only once; the top ten take under 2%. The material was peripheral blood, obtained in the first trimester of pregnancy. These receptors originate from a female donor in good health, enrolled as a control in a pregnancy study.

This clone was seen a single time. V usage is TRBV11-2 and J usage is TRBJ2-5; tentatively, D is TRBD1 (5 bases). Germline V gene data show CDR1 as SGHAT and CDR2 as FQNNGV. V dropped 1 base and J dropped 2 bases, with 11 bases sitting between them. The CDR3 loop spans 15 amino acids. The CDR3 sequence: CASSLAAGLQETQYF. CDR3 DNA sequence: TGTGCCAGCAGCTTAGCCGCAGGGTTACAAGAGACCCAGTACTTC.

The V call is TRBV6-1, the J call TRBJ2-7; D call uncertain. Germline V gene sequence: CDR1 MNHNS, CDR2 SASEGT. The ends were cut back, 6 bases at V and 4 bases at J, with 10 bases in the middle. This CDR3 comprises 12 residues. CDR3 residues: CASSFDRYEQYF. The CDR3 DNA is TGTGCCAGCAGCTTTGATCGGTACGAGCAGTACTTC.

This clone was seen once. The chain carries TRBV27 and TRBJ1-5; TRBD1 matches 8 bases. This CDR3 region has 14 residues. CDR1 is MNHEY, CDR2 SMNVEV, per germline (reference sequence). The V segment lost 5 bases and the J segment 4 bases; nucleotides outside the gene matches: 4. In DNA, the CDR3 is TGTGCCAGCAGTCTAAGGACAGGGAATCAGCCCCAGCATTTT. Its protein product is CASSLRTGNQPQHF.

The gene calls are TRBV10-3 and TRBJ1-4; 9 bases fit TRBD1. Unmatched junction bases numbered 6, after V lost 8 bases and J lost 8 bases. The CDR3 has 13 amino acids. Per germline, CDR1 ENHRY and CDR2 SYGVKD. The CDR3 nucleotides read TGTGCCATCGGGGGACAGGGTGGGGAAAAACTGTTTTTT. Its protein product is CAIGGQGGEKLFF.

This chain joins TRBV7-9 and TRBJ2-7; 8 nucleotides line up with TRBD2. Germline V gene sequence: CDR1 SEHNR, CDR2 FQNEAQ (reference sequence). The CDR3 consists of 14 residues. Losses at the gene ends were 11 bases for V and 3 bases for J; bases not matched to a gene: 12. The CDR3 protein is CAGGGSGGGYEQYF. CDR3 bases: TGTGCCGGGGGGGGCAGCGGGGGTGGCTACGAGCAGTACTTC.

Only one count was recorded for this clone. The V gene is TRBV9, the J gene TRBJ1-6; TRBD1 matches 8 bases. The germline CDR1 and CDR2 sequences are SGDLS and YYNGEE. The junction had 4 bases not matched to a gene; V was cut back by 2 bases and J by 9 bases. CDR3 length equals 14 residues. CDR3 coding DNA: TGTGCCAGCAGCGTGGACAGGGCGGGTTCACCCCTCCACTTT. Translating gives CASSVDRAGSPLHF. The full variable domain, with the rest looked up from reference TRBV9 and TRBJ1-6, is DSGVTQTPKHLITATGQRVTLRCSPRSGDLSVYWYQQSLDQGLQFLIQYYNGEERAKGNILERFSAQQFPDLHSELNLSSLELGDSALYFCASSVDRAGSPLHFGNGTRLTVT.

The chain couples TRBV5-4 to TRBJ2-1; 13 bases fit TRBD2. The CDR3 covers 20 residues. Trimming cost V 5 bases and J 0 bases; bases outside gene matches: 14. CDR1 is SGHNT and CDR2 is YYREEE in the germline V gene (reference sequence). Here the CDR3 reads CASSWKGGLAGPASYNEQFF. In DNA, the CDR3 is TGTGCCAGCAGTTGGAAAGGGGGACTAGCGGGGCCCGCCTCCTACAATGAGCAGTTCTTC.

The genes are TRBV6-6 and TRBJ1-2; perhaps TRBD1 as D (5 bases). Germline V lookup: CDR1 MNHNY, CDR2 SVGAGI (reference sequence). Trimming removed 0 bases from V and 6 bases from J, with 8 bases in between. This CDR3 spans 13 amino acids. The CDR3 loop reads CASSYSDTHGYTF. CDR3 nucleotide sequence: TGTGCCAGCAGTTACTCGGACACCCATGGCTACACCTTC.

This chain links TRBV14 with TRBJ2-7; 12 bases fit TRBD2. The CDR3 has 16 amino acids. The J segment lost 5 bases and the V segment lost 1 base, leaving 6 bases of the junction unmatched. Germline-derived CDR1 and CDR2 are SGHDN and FVKESK. As DNA, the CDR3 is TGTGCCAGCAGCCAAGCCGGACTAGCGGGGCCACACGAGCAGTACTTC. This sequence encodes CASSQAGLAGPHEQYF. Looking up the rest from reference TRBV14 and TRBJ2-7 gives the full variable domain: EAGVTQFPSHSVIEKGQTVTLRCDPISGHDNLYWYRRVMGKEIKFLLHFVKESKQDESGMPNNRFLAERTGGTYSTLKVQPAELEDSGVYFCASSQAGLAGPHEQYFGPGTRLTVT.

V is TRBV7-2 and J is TRBJ1-2; 9 nucleotides align to TRBD1. V trimming: 5 bases; J trimming: 12 bases; junction bases outside the gene matches: 7. The germline gives CDR1 SGHTA, CDR2 FQGNSA. The CDR3 totals 12 residues. The CDR3 DNA sequence: TGTGCCAGCAGCAGGAGGGACAGGGATGACACCTTC. Its protein is CASSRRDRDDTF. The entire variable domain, with the rest obtained from reference TRBV7-2 and TRBJ1-2, is as follows: GAGVSQSPSNKVTEKGKDVELRCDPISGHTALYWYRQSLGQGLEFLIYFQGNSAPDKSGLPSDRFSAERTGGSVSTLTIQRTQQEDSAVYLCASSRRDRDDTFGSGTRLTVV.

CDR3 sequence reads: CASSLTAPTGELFF. CDR3 nucleotides: TGTGCCAGCAGCCTGACAGCTCCCACCGGGGAGCTGTTTTTT. The gene calls are TRBV11-2 and TRBJ2-2; weak D call: TRBD1 (5 bases). This CDR3 comprises 14 residues. Germline lookup yields CDR1 SGHAT and CDR2 FQNNGV. V was clipped by 5 bases and J by 4 bases, with 11 bases between them.

The CDR3: CASSFKGASNQPQHF. CDR3 nucleotide sequence: TGTGCCAGCAGTTTCAAGGGGGCGAGCAATCAGCCCCAGCATTTT. The genes are TRBV27 and TRBJ1-5, with 7 positions matching TRBD1. V shed 3 bases, J shed 1 base, and the junction held 3 bases outside the gene matches. This CDR3 has 15 amino acids. CDR1 and CDR2 from the germline V gene are MNHEY and SMNVEV (reference sequence).

The V and J genes are TRBV2 and TRBJ1-3; the D is unclear. Looked up from germline, CDR1 is SNHLY and CDR2 is FYNNEI. V was cut by 6 bases and J by 4 bases, with 19 bases left in between. This CDR3 is 16 amino acids long. The CDR3, as DNA: TGTGCCAGCAGCAAAGAGGGTCCCCGGAGAGGAAACACCATATATTTT. The encoded protein is CASSKEGPRRGNTIYF.